This passage covers 31 T cell receptor beta chains from one sample sequenced in a study of early T cells in non-severe SARS-CoV-2 infection. TCRdb reprocessed the 5' RACE reads via MiXCR and lists one record per CDR3 protein. The sample contains under 20,000 distinct CDR3 sequences, 4.2% of which appear only once. The sequenced material came from whole blood. These receptors all stem from an adult who was a healthcare worker with PCR-confirmed SARS-CoV-2 infection or an uninfected control (not recorded which).

This clonotype was picked up many times. The chain is built from TRBV20-1 and TRBJ2-5, with D perhaps TRBD1 (7 bases). The CDR3 contains 13 residues. Germline V gene data show CDR1 as DFQATT and CDR2 as SNEGSKA (reference sequence). With 8 bases removed from V and 1 base from J, the gap between germline ends came to 14 bases. Written as DNA, the CDR3 is TGCAGTATTCCAGGGGGAGGCCAAGAGACCCAGTACTTC. This sequence encodes CSIPGGGQETQYF.

The V gene is TRBV7-2, the J gene TRBJ2-3, with D tentatively TRBD1 or TRBD2 (6 bases each). CDR1 is SGHTA, CDR2 FQGNSA, per germline. The CDR3 is 15 residues long. V was trimmed by 1 base and J by 6 bases, leaving 14 bases between them. The CDR3 DNA reads TGTGCCAGCAGCTTAGTAGGAGGGGGGATCGATACGCAGTATTTT. Translation: CASSLVGGGIDTQYF.

This clonotype has ten or more counts. This chain connects TRBV9 to TRBJ1-2, with 9 positions matching TRBD1. The V gene end was trimmed by 3 bases and the J gene end by 4 bases; junction bases not matched to a gene: 1. This CDR3 has 13 residues. Germline V lookup: CDR1 SGDLS, CDR2 YYNGEE. As DNA, the CDR3 is TGTGCCAGCAGCGAACAGGGGGCCTATGGCTACACCTTC. Its protein product is CASSEQGAYGYTF.

This clonotype was counted ten times or more. V and J are TRBV18 and TRBJ2-2; 12 bases agree with TRBD2. CDR3 size: 19 residues. Germline assignment: CDR1 KGHSH and CDR2 LQKENI. The J segment lost 0 bases and the V segment lost 1 base, leaving 6 bases of the junction unmatched. Here the CDR3 DNA reads TGTGCCAGCTCACCACGTACTAGCGGGGGGACGCCGAACACCGGGGAGCTGTTTTTT. Protein sequence: CASSPRTSGGTPNTGELFF. Using reference TRBV18 and TRBJ2-2 for the parts outside the CDR3, the full variable domain is NAGVMQNPRHLVRRRGQEARLRCSPMKGHSHVYWYRQLPEEGLKFMVYLQKENIIDESGMPKERFSAEFPKEGPSILRIQQVVRGDSAAYFCASSPRTSGGTPNTGELFFGEGSRLTVL.

Only a few counts were recorded for this clonotype. This chain joins TRBV5-6 and TRBJ2-7; D is unresolved. The germline V and J ends were trimmed by 2 bases and 3 bases, with 9 bases remaining between them. The V gene's germline CDR1 is SGHDT and CDR2 YYEEEE. This CDR3 comprises 13 residues. The CDR3 protein is CASSFSSYYEQYF. The DNA of the CDR3 is TGTGCCAGCAGCTTTAGTTCATACTACGAGCAGTACTTC.

Sample share makes this clonotype medium-sized. This CDR3 is CASSPGGQGFHEQFF. For the CDR3, the DNA is TGTGCCAGCAGCCCGGGGGGACAGGGTTTCCATGAGCAGTTCTTC. The chain carries TRBV11-1 and TRBJ2-1; 9 positions match TRBD1. CDR1 is SGHAT and CDR2 is FQDESV in the germline V gene (reference sequence). Losses at the gene ends were 5 bases for V and 8 bases for J; bases not matched to a gene: 10. The CDR3 is 15 residues long.

This clonotype was seen ten or more times. This chain joins TRBV29-1 and TRBJ2-7; no firm D call. The CDR3 covers 11 residues. V was pared by 7 bases and J by 0 bases, with 7 bases between. Per the germline V gene, CDR1 is SQVTM and CDR2 is ANQGSEA. This chain's CDR3 is CSGRSSYEQYF. The CDR3 region has the DNA TGCAGCGGTAGGAGCTCCTACGAGCAGTACTTC.

The chain joins TRBV11-1 to TRBJ2-7; D unresolved. Germline V gene lookup returns CDR1 SGHAT and CDR2 FQDESV (reference sequence). The CDR3 spans 11 residues. V was pared by 5 bases and J by 6 bases, with 8 bases between. CDR3 region: CASSGSIEQYF. The DNA for the CDR3 is TGTGCCAGCAGCGGATCAATCGAGCAGTACTTC.

In its sample, this clonotype was seen many times. The rearrangement uses TRBV2 and TRBJ1-1; 9 bases agree with TRBD1. Trimming removed 5 bases from V and 4 bases from J; junction bases left unmatched: 8. CDR1 SNHLY and CDR2 FYNNEI come from the germline V gene. The CDR3 totals 15 residues. CDR3 DNA: TGTGCCAGCAGTACAGGGGGCGCCGGGAGCACTGAAGCTTTCTTT. Protein: CASSTGGAGSTEAFF. Supplemented by reference TRBV2 and TRBJ1-1, the full variable domain reads EPEVTQTPSHQVTQMGQEVILRCVPISNHLYFYWYRQILGQKVEFLVSFYNNEISEKSEIFDDQFSVERPDGSNFTLKIRSTKLEDSAMYFCASSTGGAGSTEAFFGQGTRLTVV.

This clonotype was recorded at least ten times. The V and J genes are TRBV6-6 and TRBJ2-1; 13 nucleotides match TRBD2. Germline trimming cut 7 bases from V and 5 bases from J; bases unmatched to any gene: 5. CDR3 length equals 15 residues. Germline V lookup: CDR1 MNHNY, CDR2 SVGAGI (reference sequence). This chain's CDR3 is CASTRTSGGHNEQFF. CDR3 nucleotide sequence: TGTGCCAGCACGAGGACTAGCGGGGGTCACAATGAGCAGTTCTTC.

This clonotype showed up just a few times. V gene TRBV6-1 combines with J gene TRBJ2-7; TRBD1 agrees at 8 bases. The CDR3 consists of 14 residues. The germline CDR1 and CDR2 sequences are MNHNS and SASEGT. J lost 5 bases, V lost 7 bases, and 10 bases had no gene match. The CDR3 bases are TGTGCCAGCATTCAGTTTACGACAGGGGACGAGCAGTACTTC. Translation: CASIQFTTGDEQYF.

There are many counts of this clonotype. The chain uses TRBV20-1 and TRBJ2-1, with D perhaps matching TRBD2 (5 bases). The length of the CDR3 is 17 residues. Per the germline V gene, CDR1 is DFQATT and CDR2 is SNEGSKA (reference sequence). V lost 3 bases and J lost 1, with 19 bases in between. The CDR3 spells CSASPLEAAASYNEQFF. CDR3 nucleotides: TGCAGTGCTAGCCCCCTCGAAGCGGCGGCGTCCTACAATGAGCAGTTCTTC.

This clonotype was counted only a few times. This chain connects TRBV7-3 to TRBJ2-3; D could derive from TRBD1 or TRBD2 (6 bases each). Germline lookup yields CDR1 SGHTA and CDR2 FQGTGA. The germline V and J ends were trimmed by 4 bases and 0 bases, with 8 bases remaining between them. The length of the CDR3 is 14 residues. CDR3 region: CASSWGASTDTQYF. CDR3 DNA: TGTGCCAGCAGCTGGGGGGCGAGCACAGATACGCAGTATTTT. The full variable domain, rest sourced from reference TRBV7-3 and TRBJ2-3, is GAGVSQTPSNKVTEKGKYVELRCDPISGHTALYWYRQSLGQGPEFLIYFQGTGAADDSGLPNDRFFAVRPEGSVSTLKIQRTERGDSAVYLCASSWGASTDTQYFGPGTRLTVL.

The V gene is TRBV21-1, the J gene TRBJ1-2. TRBV21-1 is designated a pseudogene. The CDR3 is made up of 13 amino acids. CDR3 residues: CASSKFENDGYTF. CDR3 coding DNA: TGTGCCAGCAGCAAATTTGAAAACGATGGCTACACCTTC.

This clonotype was seen repeatedly, ten times or more. This chain connects TRBV5-1 to TRBJ1-2, with D unclear. CDR3 length equals 14 residues. The V gene lost 4 bases and the J gene lost 3 bases, with 13 bases spanning the gap. Germline CDR1 and CDR2: SGHRS and YFSETQ. DNA for the CDR3: TGCGCCAGCAGCCCCGTGCGGTCTGACTATGGCTACACCTTC. Translation: CASSPVRSDYGYTF.

This clonotype came up many times. The V call is TRBV19, the J call TRBJ2-2; D is possibly TRBD1 (5 bases). Germline CDR1 and CDR2: LNHDA and SQIVND (reference sequence). Trimming shortened V by 7 bases and J by 5 bases, and 20 bases separated the two germline ends. This CDR3 region has 16 residues. The CDR3 loop reads CASTFDSLMGTGELFF. Here the CDR3 DNA reads TGTGCCAGTACCTTCGACAGTCTCATGGGGACCGGGGAGCTGTTTTTT.

This clonotype came up many times. This chain uses TRBV7-6 with TRBJ2-2, with TRBD1 identical over 7 bases. This CDR3 has 15 residues. Unmatched junction bases numbered 3, after V lost 1 base and J lost 4 bases. Germline CDR1 is SGHVS and CDR2 is FNYEAQ. CDR3 sequence (DNA): TGTGCCAGCAGCTTAGAGGGACAGCCCACCGGGGAGCTGTTTTTT. Amino acids: CASSLEGQPTGELFF.

This clonotype came up many times. The V and J genes are TRBV28 and TRBJ1-1; D uncertain. The germline CDR1 and CDR2 sequences are MDHEN and SYDVKM. The CDR3 spans 11 residues. V was pared by 6 bases and J by 6 bases, with 8 bases between. DNA for the CDR3: TGTGCCAGCAGCAGTAGTTCTGAAGCTTTCTTT. It is translated as CASSSSSEAFF.

This clonotype is medium-sized within its sample. This chain connects TRBV29-1 to TRBJ1-1, with TRBD1 as a possible D gene (5 bases). Trimming took 8 bases from V and 6 from J, leaving 16 bases between them. Germline CDR1 SQVTM, CDR2 ANQGSEA. This CDR3 comprises 12 residues. In DNA, the CDR3 is TGCAGCTCCCTTTTCGCAGGGTCTGAAGCTTTCTTT. Translation: CSSLFAGSEAFF.

This clonotype was found many times. The chain combines TRBV9 with TRBJ1-6; D is unresolved. The CDR3 consists of 13 residues. V was pared by 7 bases and J by 5 bases, with 10 bases between. From germline, CDR1 is SGDLS and CDR2 YYNGEE. Written as DNA, the CDR3 is TGTGCCAGCGCCGGGCTCGATAATTCACCCCTCCACTTT. Its translation: CASAGLDNSPLHF.

This chain uses TRBV7-9 with TRBJ2-5; the D gene is possibly TRBD2 (7 bases). The V end lost 5 bases, the J end lost 4 bases, and 14 bases lay between the germline ends. The CDR3 is 14 residues long. The V gene's germline CDR1 is SEHNR and CDR2 FQNEAQ (reference sequence). The CDR3 DNA sequence: TGTGCCAGCAGCCCCGGGGGGCCGGGAGAGACCCAGTACTTC. Its protein is CASSPGGPGETQYF.

Note on this clonotype: A read error may explain this, as a much larger clone is one base away. V and J are TRBV5-1 and TRBJ2-3, with unresolved D. The CDR3 runs 13 residues. CDR1 and CDR2 (germline): SGHRS, YFSETQ. CDR3 residues: CVSSYFPDDTQYF. The CDR3 region has the DNA TGCGTCAGCAGCTACTTTCCTGACGATACGCAGTATTTT.

This clonotype has at least ten counts. The chain is built from TRBV5-1 and TRBJ2-7; D may be TRBD2 (6 bases). Germline V CDR1 and CDR2: SGHRS, YFSETQ. The CDR3 is 13 residues long. Deletions cut 4 bases from V and 0 bases from J, with 8 bases between. The CDR3: CASSEGLSYEQYF. CDR3 nucleotides: TGCGCCAGCAGCGAGGGACTCTCCTACGAGCAGTACTTC.

This clonotype has a count of ten or more. The chain recombines TRBV20-1 with TRBJ2-7, with TRBD1 matching 9 bases. CDR1 and CDR2 from the germline V gene are DFQATT and SNEGSKA (reference sequence). With V trimmed by 5 bases and J by 7 bases, 12 bases remained unmatched. This CDR3 contains 14 residues. DNA for the CDR3: TGCAGTGCTCCAAACAGGGGGCCCCCTTTTGAGCAGTACTTC. Translated: CSAPNRGPPFEQYF.

In this sample, this clonotype turned up many times. The rearrangement uses TRBV14 and TRBJ1-2; unclear D gene. There are 15 residues in the CDR3. In germline, CDR1 is SGHDN, CDR2 FVKESK. The V end lost 1 base, the J end lost 6 bases, and 15 bases lay between the germline ends. DNA for the CDR3: TGTGCCAGCAGCCAAGGTTGGAGGGCGAACGATGGCTACACCTTC. This sequence encodes CASSQGWRANDGYTF. The full variable domain, with the rest looked up from reference TRBV14 and TRBJ1-2, is EAGVTQFPSHSVIEKGQTVTLRCDPISGHDNLYWYRRVMGKEIKFLLHFVKESKQDESGMPNNRFLAERTGGTYSTLKVQPAELEDSGVYFCASSQGWRANDGYTFGSGTRLTVV.

The table lists this clonotype with many counts. The chain couples TRBV12-3 or TRBV12-4 to TRBJ2-5; possible D gene TRBD2, 6 bases. The CDR3 is made up of 13 amino acids. V gave up 6 bases and J gave up 2 bases, with 10 bases separating them. CDR3 residues: CASSLGGQETQYF. CDR3 coding DNA: TGTGCCAGCAGCCTCGGGGGACAAGAGACCCAGTACTTC.

This clonotype was seen ten or more times. The chain combines TRBV7-9 with TRBJ1-1, with TRBD1 identical over 8 bases. V was pared by 3 bases and J by 6 bases, with 6 bases of the junction left unmatched. CDR1 SEHNR and CDR2 FQNEAQ come from the germline V gene (reference sequence). The CDR3 is 14 amino acids. CDR3 protein: CASSFRGPVSEAFF. The CDR3, as DNA: TGTGCCAGCAGCTTCAGGGGGCCGGTTTCTGAAGCTTTCTTT.

This clonotype was seen many times. The DNA for the CDR3 is TGTGCCAGCAGTGAAGTAGGCGGGGCTCGCACAGATACGCAGTATTTT. Protein product: CASSEVGGARTDTQYF. This chain connects TRBV25-1 to TRBJ2-3; perhaps TRBD2 as D (6 bases). Germline values: CDR1 MGHDK, CDR2 SYGVNS. CDR3 length: 16 residues. V was trimmed by 2 bases and J by 1 base, leaving 13 bases between them.

This clonotype was detected ten times or more. The chain recombines TRBV7-2 with TRBJ2-3; the D gene is possibly TRBD2 (5 bases). Per the germline V gene, CDR1 is SGHTA and CDR2 is FQGNSA. V was clipped by 1 base and J by 9 bases, with 17 bases between them. The CDR3 extends over 15 amino acids. The CDR3 spells CASSLGLVGARTQYF. The DNA of the CDR3 is TGTGCCAGCAGCTTAGGGCTAGTGGGAGCCAGGACGCAGTATTTT.

Sample share makes this clonotype medium-sized (0.01 to 0.1%). The chain couples TRBV12-3 or TRBV12-4 to TRBJ1-3; D is uncertain. The CDR3 sequence is 11 residues long. The V and J ends lost 6 bases and 4 bases respectively, with 4 bases between them. CDR3 sequence: CASRTGNTIYF. The CDR3 coding sequence is TGTGCCAGCAGGACCGGAAACACCATATATTTT.

This clonotype was counted ten times or more. This sequence joins TRBV5-4 and TRBJ1-1; unclear D gene. This CDR3 is 14 amino acids long. Trimming pared 0 bases from V and 4 bases from J, leaving 10 bases between. The germline V gene encodes CDR1 SGHNT and CDR2 YYREEE (reference sequence). CDR3 coding DNA: TGTGCCAGCAGCTTGGCGGCAGGCCCCACTGAAGCTTTCTTT. It is translated as CASSLAAGPTEAFF.